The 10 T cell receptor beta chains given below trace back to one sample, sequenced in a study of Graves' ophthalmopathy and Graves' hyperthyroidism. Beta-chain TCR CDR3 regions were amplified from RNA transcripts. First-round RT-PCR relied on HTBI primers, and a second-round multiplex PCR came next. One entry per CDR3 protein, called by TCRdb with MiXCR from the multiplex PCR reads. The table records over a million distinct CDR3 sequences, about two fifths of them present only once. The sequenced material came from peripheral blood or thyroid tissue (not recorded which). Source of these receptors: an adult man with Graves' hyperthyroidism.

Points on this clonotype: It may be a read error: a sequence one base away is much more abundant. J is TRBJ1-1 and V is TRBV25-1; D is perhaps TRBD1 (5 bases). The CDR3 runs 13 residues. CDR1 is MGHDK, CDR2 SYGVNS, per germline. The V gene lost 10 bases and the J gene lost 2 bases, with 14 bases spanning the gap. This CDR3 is CANSTGPNTEAFF. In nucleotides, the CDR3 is TGTGCCAACAGCACGGGACCAAACACTGAAGCTTTCTTT.

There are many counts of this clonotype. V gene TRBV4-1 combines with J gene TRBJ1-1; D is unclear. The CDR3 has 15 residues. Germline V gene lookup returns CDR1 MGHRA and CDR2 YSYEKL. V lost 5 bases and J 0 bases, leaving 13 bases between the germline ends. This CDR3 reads CASSKSTEMNTEAFF. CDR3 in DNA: TGCGCCAGCAGCAAATCGACGGAGATGAACACTGAAGCTTTCTTT.

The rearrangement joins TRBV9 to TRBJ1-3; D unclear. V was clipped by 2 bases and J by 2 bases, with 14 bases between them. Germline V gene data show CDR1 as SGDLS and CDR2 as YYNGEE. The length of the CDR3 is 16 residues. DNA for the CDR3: TGTGCCAGCAGCGTTGGGCCTCCCCGAGCTGGAAACACCATATATTTT. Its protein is CASSVGPPRAGNTIYF.

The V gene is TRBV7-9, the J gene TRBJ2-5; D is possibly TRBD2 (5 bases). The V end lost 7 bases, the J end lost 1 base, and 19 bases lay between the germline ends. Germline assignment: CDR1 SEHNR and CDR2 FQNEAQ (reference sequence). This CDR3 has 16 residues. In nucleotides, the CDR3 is TGTGCCAGCACCCGGGGTTGGGGAACGACCCAAGAGACCCAGTACTTC. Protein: CASTRGWGTTQETQYF. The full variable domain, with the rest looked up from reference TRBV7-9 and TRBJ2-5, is DTGVSQNPRHKITKRGQNVTFRCDPISEHNRLYWYRQTLGQGPEFLTYFQNEAQLEKSRLLSDRFSAERPKGSFSTLEIQRTEQGDSAMYLCASTRGWGTTQETQYFGPGTRLLVL.

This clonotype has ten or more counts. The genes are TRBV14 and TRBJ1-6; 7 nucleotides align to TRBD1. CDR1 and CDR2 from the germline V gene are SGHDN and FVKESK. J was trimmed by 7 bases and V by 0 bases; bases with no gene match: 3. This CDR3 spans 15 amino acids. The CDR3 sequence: CASSQDRGRNSPLHF. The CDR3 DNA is TGTGCCAGCAGCCAAGACAGGGGGAGGAATTCACCCCTCCACTTT.

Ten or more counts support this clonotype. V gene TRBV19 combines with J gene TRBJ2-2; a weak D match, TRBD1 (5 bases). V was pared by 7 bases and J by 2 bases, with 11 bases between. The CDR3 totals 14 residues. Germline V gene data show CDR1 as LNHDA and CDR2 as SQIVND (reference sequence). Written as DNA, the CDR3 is TGTGCCAGTAAGATGGACACCAACACCGGGGAGCTGTTTTTT. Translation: CASKMDTNTGELFF.

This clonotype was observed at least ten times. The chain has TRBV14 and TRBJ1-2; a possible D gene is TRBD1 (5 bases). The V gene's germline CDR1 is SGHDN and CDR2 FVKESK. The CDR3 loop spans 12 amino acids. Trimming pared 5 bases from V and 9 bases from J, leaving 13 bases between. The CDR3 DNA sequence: TGTGCCAGCAGCGAGGGACCCGGGCGCTACACCTTC. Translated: CASSEGPGRYTF.

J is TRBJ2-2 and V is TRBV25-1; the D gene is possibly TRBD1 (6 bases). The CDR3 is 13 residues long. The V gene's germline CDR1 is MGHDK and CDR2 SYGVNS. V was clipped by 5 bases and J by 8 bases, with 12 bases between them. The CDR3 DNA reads TGTGCCAGCAGTTGGGGGACACCGGGGGAGCTGTTTTTT. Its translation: CASSWGTPGELFF.

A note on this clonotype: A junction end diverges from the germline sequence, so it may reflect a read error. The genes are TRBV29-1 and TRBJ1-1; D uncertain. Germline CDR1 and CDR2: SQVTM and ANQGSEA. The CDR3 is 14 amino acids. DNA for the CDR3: TGCAGTGTTGAAGAGGCCTTCCACCCAACTGAAGTTTTCTTT. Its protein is CSVEEAFHPTEVFF.

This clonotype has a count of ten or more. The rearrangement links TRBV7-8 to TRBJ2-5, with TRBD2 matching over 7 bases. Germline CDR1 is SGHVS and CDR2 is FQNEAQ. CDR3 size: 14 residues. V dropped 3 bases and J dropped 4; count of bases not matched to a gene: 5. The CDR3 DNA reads TGTGCCAGCAGCTTGTGGGAGGGTGGAGAGACCCAGTACTTC. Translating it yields CASSLWEGGETQYF. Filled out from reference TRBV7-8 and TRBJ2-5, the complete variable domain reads GAGVSQSPRYKVAKRGQDVALRCDPISGHVSLFWYQQALGQGPEFLTYFQNEAQLDKSGLPSDRFFAERPEGSVSTLKIQRTQQEDSAVYLCASSLWEGGETQYFGPGTRLLVL.